The 19 T cell receptor beta chains reported below all come from one sample, sequenced in a study of blood T cell repertoires in COVID-19. Assay: immunoSEQ multiplex PCR; the TCRdb copy retains only in-frame clones and omits some. The sample holds about 73,000 clones, about nine tenths seen once. The sequenced sample was peripheral blood. The receptors shown here come from a woman in her late teens or twenties with acute or convalescent COVID-19.

This clone was found once. This chain uses TRBV18 with TRBJ1-2, with D possibly being TRBD1 (6 bases). The CDR3 contains 13 residues. From germline, CDR1 is KGHSH and CDR2 LQKENI. V was shortened by 2 bases and J by 6 bases, with 10 bases between the two germline ends. This chain's CDR3 is CASSPNSGDGYTF. The CDR3 DNA reads TGTGCCAGCTCACCAAATTCAGGGGATGGCTACACCTTC.

This clone was seen only once. The V call is TRBV19, the J call TRBJ2-3; 8 bases agree with TRBD1. Germline lookup yields CDR1 LNHDA and CDR2 SQIVND (reference sequence). Trimming took 5 bases from V and 1 from J; bases not matched to a gene: 14. This CDR3 region has 18 residues. CDR3 nucleotides: TGTGCCAGTAGTCCCAACCGGGCGGAGACAGGGGGCACAGATACGCAGTATTTT. As protein: CASSPNRAETGGTDTQYF.

The chain couples TRBV5-1 to TRBJ2-3; TRBD2 agrees at 8 bases. Germline loops: CDR1 SGHRS, CDR2 YFSETQ. CDR3 length: 14 residues. The V segment lost 4 bases and the J segment 0 bases; nucleotides outside the gene matches: 1. The CDR3 DNA reads as TGCGCCAGCAGCCGGGGGGGTAGCACAGATACGCAGTATTTT. Its translation: CASSRGGSTDTQYF.

CDR3 DNA sequence: TGTGCCAGCAGTTTGGTTAGAAATCAGCCCCAGCATTTT. Protein sequence: CASSLVRNQPQHF. This rearrangement joins TRBV28 to TRBJ1-5, with D hard to call. The CDR3 runs to 13 residues. Germline V gives CDR1 MDHEN, CDR2 SYDVKM. Trimming removed 3 bases at V and 4 bases at J, with 7 bases between.

The chain joins TRBV19 to TRBJ2-1, with 13 bases matching TRBD2. The V and J ends lost 4 bases and 7 bases, in that order; junction bases with no gene match: 7. The CDR3 extends over 16 amino acids. Germline V lookup: CDR1 LNHDA, CDR2 SQIVND (reference sequence). The CDR3 nucleotides are TGTGCCAGTAGTAGGGCGGGGACTAGCGGGAATAATGAGCAGTTCTTC. Translating gives CASSRAGTSGNNEQFF.

The rearrangement links TRBV19 to TRBJ1-5; D possibly corresponds to TRBD1 (5 bases). CDR3 length: 13 amino acids. The V gene's germline CDR1 is LNHDA and CDR2 SQIVND (reference sequence). V gave up 2 bases and J gave up 7 bases, with 9 bases separating them. The CDR3 sequence: CASSIRRDQPQHF. The CDR3 DNA is TGTGCCAGTAGTATAAGGCGGGACCAGCCCCAGCATTTT.

The chain is built from TRBV6-6 and TRBJ1-6; TRBD1 aligns across 7 bases. This CDR3 comprises 15 residues. The ends lost 0 bases at V and 10 bases at J; junction bases unmatched: 6. CDR1 and CDR2 from the germline V gene are MNHNY and SVGAGI (reference sequence). CDR3 region: CASSYSTGPGSPLHF. The CDR3 DNA reads as TGTGCCAGCAGTTACTCGACAGGGCCGGGGTCACCCCTCCACTTT.

V gene TRBV13 combines with J gene TRBJ1-1, with D tentatively TRBD1 (6 bases). The germline CDR1 and CDR2 sequences are PRHDT and FYEKMQ (reference sequence). The CDR3 has 13 residues. Trimming took off 6 bases at V and 7 bases at J, with 15 bases between the two ends. The DNA of the CDR3 is TGTGCCAGCAGATCCGGGGACATCGGTGAAGCTTTCTTT. Amino acid sequence: CASRSGDIGEAFF.

The chain employs TRBV5-8 and TRBJ2-5, with 11 bases that match TRBD1. V was clipped by 2 bases and J by 2 bases; unmatched bases: 5. Germline V lookup: CDR1 SGHTS, CDR2 YDEGEE. This CDR3 is built from 16 residues. CDR3 in DNA: TGTGCCAGCAGCTTCGGGACAGGGGGGGTACAAGAGACCCAGTACTTC. This sequence encodes CASSFGTGGVQETQYF.

The chain carries TRBV30 and TRBJ2-2; 7 bases line up with TRBD2. Germline trimming cut 5 bases from V and 4 bases from J; bases unmatched to any gene: 7. The germline V gene encodes CDR1 GTSNPN and CDR2 SVGIG (reference sequence). This CDR3 spans 14 amino acids. The CDR3 DNA reads as TGTGCCTGGGCGGGACTAAGAGGCACCGGGGAGCTGTTTTTT. As protein: CAWAGLRGTGELFF.

The chain uses TRBV6-1 and TRBJ2-5; D may be TRBD2 (6 bases). V lost 3 bases and J lost 0, with 14 bases in between. Germline V gene sequence: CDR1 MNHNS, CDR2 SASEGT. CDR3 length equals 16 residues. The CDR3 DNA reads as TGTGCCAGCAGTGAGGACCACCGGGGGTACCAAGAGACCCAGTACTTC. This codes for CASSEDHRGYQETQYF.

Only one count was recorded for this clone. The genes are TRBV5-1 and TRBJ2-3; D remains unclear. Germline values: CDR1 SGHRS, CDR2 YFSETQ. The CDR3 contains 15 residues. V dropped 0 bases and J dropped 0 bases, with 8 bases sitting between them. The CDR3 protein is CASSLEHASTDTQYF. Here the CDR3 DNA reads TGCGCCAGCAGCTTGGAGCACGCTAGCACAGATACGCAGTATTTT.

This clone was observed a single time. The chain joins TRBV6-2 or TRBV6-3 to TRBJ2-5; D unresolved. The CDR3 is made up of 14 amino acids. CDR1 is MNHEY and CDR2 is SVGEGT in the germline V gene. Trimming stripped 0 bases from V and 0 bases from J, with 5 bases between. CDR3 sequence: CASSYSPDQETQYF. The CDR3 DNA reads TGTGCCAGCAGTTACTCTCCAGACCAAGAGACCCAGTACTTC.

The chain joins TRBV21-1 to TRBJ2-4; the table calls TRBD1, which could not be checked here. TRBV21-1 is a pseudogene segment. The CDR3 length is 19 residues. The CDR3 spells CASSGNRAFMVKAKNIQYF. The CDR3, as DNA: TGTGCCAGCAGCGGAAACAGGGCTTTTATGGTTAAAGCCAAAAACATTCAGTACTTC.

This chain joins TRBV30 and TRBJ2-3; 13 positions match TRBD2. This CDR3 is 18 amino acids long. V gave up 0 bases and J gave up 4 bases; unmatched junction bases: 10. Germline lookup yields CDR1 GTSNPN and CDR2 SVGIG (reference sequence). The CDR3 DNA is TGTGCCTGGAGTGTTGGTCGGACTAGCGGGAGTGTCCCAGATACGCAGTATTTT. Translating gives CAWSVGRTSGSVPDTQYF.

The chain is built from TRBV2 and TRBJ2-7; 10 nucleotides agree with TRBD1. V shed 7 bases and J 3 bases; nucleotides not matched to a gene: 9. Germline V gene data show CDR1 as SNHLY and CDR2 as FYNNEI. The CDR3 runs 15 residues. CDR3 nucleotide sequence: TGTGCCAGCAAGACCGACAGGGGGCCTCACTACGAGCAGTACTTC. This sequence encodes CASKTDRGPHYEQYF.

The chain has TRBV5-1 and TRBJ1-6; D is perhaps TRBD1 (6 bases). V was pared by 4 bases and J by 3 bases, with 14 bases between. CDR3 length: 16 amino acids. CDR1 and CDR2 from the germline V gene are SGHRS and YFSETQ. The CDR3 DNA follows: TGCGCCAGCAGCCCCCAAGGACAGAACTATAATTCACCCCTCCACTTT. Translation gives CASSPQGQNYNSPLHF.

This chain links TRBV30 with TRBJ2-2; 8 positions agree with TRBD1. J was trimmed by 2 bases and V by 1 base; bases with no gene match: 3. The CDR3 runs to 15 residues. Germline values: CDR1 GTSNPN, CDR2 SVGIG (reference sequence). CDR3 bases: TGTGCCTGGAGTGGGACAGGGATAAACACCGGGGAGCTGTTTTTT. It translates to CAWSGTGINTGELFF.

The V call is TRBV28, the J call TRBJ1-2; tentative D call: TRBD1 (5 bases). Germline CDR1 MDHEN, CDR2 SYDVKM. V gave up 6 bases and J gave up 7 bases, with 18 bases separating them. CDR3 length: 14 amino acids. DNA for the CDR3: TGTGCCAGCAGCCTTATAGGGGAGGGTATTGGCTACACCTTC. This sequence encodes CASSLIGEGIGYTF.